These 20 T cell receptor beta chains share one sample of origin, sequenced in a study of cytomegalovirus exposure and HLA in healthy donors. Libraries were prepared by immunoSEQ multiplex PCR; TCRdb keeps only in-frame clonotypes and omits some of them. The repertoire consists of 200,000 or so clones, with over 80% occurring once and the leading ten covering around 5.6%. The specimen was PBMCs. The receptors come from a young woman in good health and CMV-seronegative.

This rearrangement joins TRBV9 to TRBJ1-3; 8 nucleotides match TRBD1. Germline lookup yields CDR1 SGDLS and CDR2 YYNGEE. V gave up 3 bases and J gave up 0 bases; unmatched junction bases: 11. The CDR3 is 18 residues long. As DNA, the CDR3 is TGTGCCAGCAGCGACGCCTTGGACAGGGACATCTCTGGAAACACCATATATTTT. Its protein product is CASSDALDRDISGNTIYF. Variable domain in full (rest from reference TRBV9 and TRBJ1-3): DSGVTQTPKHLITATGQRVTLRCSPRSGDLSVYWYQQSLDQGLQFLIQYYNGEERAKGNILERFSAQQFPDLHSELNLSSLELGDSALYFCASSDALDRDISGNTIYFGEGSWLTVV.

The chain joins TRBV18 to TRBJ2-4; 8 positions agree with TRBD1. The CDR3 has 16 amino acids. V lost 4 bases, J lost 0 bases, and 5 bases stayed unmatched. The germline V gene encodes CDR1 KGHSH and CDR2 LQKENI. The CDR3, as DNA: TGTGCCAGCTCACTAGGACAGGGCCTAGCCAAAAACATTCAGTACTTC. Its translation: CASSLGQGLAKNIQYF. Variable domain in full (rest from reference TRBV18 and TRBJ2-4): NAGVMQNPRHLVRRRGQEARLRCSPMKGHSHVYWYRQLPEEGLKFMVYLQKENIIDESGMPKERFSAEFPKEGPSILRIQQVVRGDSAAYFCASSLGQGLAKNIQYFGAGTRLSVL.

V gene TRBV11-2 combines with J gene TRBJ1-2, with D tentatively TRBD1 (6 bases). Germline lookup yields CDR1 SGHAT and CDR2 FQNNGV. The CDR3 sequence is 14 residues long. Trimming shortened V by 5 bases and J by 2 bases, and 12 bases separated the two germline ends. The CDR3 here is CASSPSTGNYGYTF. The CDR3 region has the DNA TGTGCCAGCAGCCCATCGACAGGAAACTATGGCTACACCTTC.

V gene TRBV6-6 combines with J gene TRBJ2-5; D could derive from TRBD1 or TRBD2 (5 bases each). Trimming removed 5 bases at V and 4 bases at J, with 14 bases between. This CDR3 comprises 14 residues. Germline V gene lookup returns CDR1 MNHNY and CDR2 SVGAGI (reference sequence). The DNA of the CDR3 is TGTGCCAGCAGTCCCCACGGGACGAGAGAGACCCAGTACTTC. Translating it yields CASSPHGTRETQYF.

This chain uses TRBV29-1 with TRBJ1-2; D not certain. The germline V gene has CDR1 SQVTM and CDR2 ANQGSEA. The CDR3 runs to 11 residues. The germline V and J ends were trimmed by 0 bases and 7 bases, with 6 bases remaining between them. The CDR3: CSVEDLPGYTF. The CDR3 bases are TGCAGCGTTGAAGATCTACCTGGCTACACCTTC. Together with reference TRBV29-1 and TRBJ1-2, the CDR3 gives the full variable domain: SAVISQKPSRDICQRGTSLTIQCQVDSQVTMMFWYRQQPGQSLTLIATANQGSEATYESGFVIDKFPISRPNLTFSTLTVSNMSPEDSSIYLCSVEDLPGYTFGSGTRLTVV.

The chain has TRBV16 and TRBJ1-2; 7 bases are a match to TRBD1. The CDR3 consists of 18 residues. Losses at the gene ends were 2 bases for V and 4 bases for J; bases not matched to a gene: 16. CDR1 and CDR2 from the germline V gene are KGHSY and FQNENV. Written as DNA, the CDR3 is TGTGCCAGCAGCCAACCAGCTACCGGGACAGCCGGGGGCTATGGCTACACCTTC. Amino acids: CASSQPATGTAGGYGYTF. Supplemented by reference TRBV16 and TRBJ1-2, the full variable domain reads GEEVAQTPKHLVRGEGQKAKLYCAPIKGHSYVFWYQQVLKNEFKFLISFQNENVFDETGMPKERFSAKCLPNSPCSLEIQATKLEDSAVYFCASSQPATGTAGGYGYTFGSGTRLTVV.

V and J are TRBV2 and TRBJ1-2, with D possibly TRBD1 on 6 matching bases. CDR1 is SNHLY, CDR2 FYNNEI, per germline. The V end was cut by 4 bases, the J end by 6 bases, with 15 bases between. This CDR3 spans 14 amino acids. The CDR3 sequence: CASSGTVRRDGYTF. The CDR3 DNA reads as TGTGCCAGCAGTGGGACAGTTCGCCGAGATGGCTACACCTTC.

V gene TRBV27 combines with J gene TRBJ2-2, with 9 bases that match TRBD2. The germline gives CDR1 MNHEY, CDR2 SMNVEV (reference sequence). The CDR3 loop spans 15 amino acids. Trimming at V came to 5 bases and at J to 6 bases, leaving 7 bases not matched to a gene. CDR3 in amino acids: CASSTQGLASGELFF. DNA of the CDR3: TGTGCCAGCAGTACCCAGGGACTAGCCTCCGGGGAGCTGTTTTTT.

The chain is built from TRBV5-4 and TRBJ2-7; a weak D match, TRBD2 (6 bases). The CDR3 runs 15 residues. V lost 0 bases to trimming and J lost 2 bases, with 12 bases between them. Germline CDR1 and CDR2: SGHNT and YYREEE (reference sequence). CDR3 in DNA: TGTGCCAGCAGCTTGGGCCCGGGGGAAACCTACGAGCAGTACTTC. Protein sequence: CASSLGPGETYEQYF.

The CDR3 sequence is CASSSRRGEFGGQYF. As DNA, the CDR3 is TGTGCCAGCAGCTCTCGGAGAGGGGAGTTTGGGGGGCAGTATTTT. The rearrangement joins TRBV7-8 to TRBJ2-3, with D perhaps given as TRBD1 or TRBD2 (5 bases each). Germline assignment: CDR1 SGHVS and CDR2 FQNEAQ. The CDR3 is 15 amino acids. V shed 4 bases and J shed 11 bases, with 22 bases lying between them.

V is TRBV19 and J is TRBJ2-3; 7 nucleotides align to TRBD2. This CDR3 spans 16 amino acids. The germline V gene encodes CDR1 LNHDA and CDR2 SQIVND (reference sequence). V was clipped by 5 bases and J by 5 bases; unmatched bases: 13. CDR3 DNA sequence: TGTGCCAGTAGTCCGAACCGCGGGAGTAGAGGAGATACGCAGTATTTT. Amino acids: CASSPNRGSRGDTQYF.

The chain links TRBV30 to TRBJ1-1, with unresolved D. In germline, CDR1 is GTSNPN, CDR2 SVGIG (reference sequence). With 4 bases removed from V and 1 base from J, the gap between germline ends came to 13 bases. The CDR3 consists of 14 residues. The CDR3 sequence is CAWISMAKNTEAFF. CDR3 nucleotides: TGTGCCTGGATAAGCATGGCGAAGAACACTGAAGCTTTCTTT.

This chain uses TRBV19 with TRBJ1-6, with D maybe TRBD1 (5 bases). From germline, CDR1 is LNHDA and CDR2 SQIVND (reference sequence). This CDR3 is built from 15 residues. V lost 6 bases and J lost 7, with 16 bases in between. CDR3 in amino acids: CASSYTGTENSPLHF. The CDR3, as DNA: TGTGCCAGTAGCTACACCGGGACGGAGAATTCACCCCTCCACTTT.

The chain is built from TRBV5-1 and TRBJ1-2; D perhaps matches TRBD1 (5 bases). The germline gives CDR1 SGHRS, CDR2 YFSETQ. This CDR3 comprises 14 residues. Trimming cost V 0 bases and J 8 bases, with 14 bases left between them. The CDR3 protein is CASSLDTGRWGYTF. CDR3 DNA: TGCGCCAGCAGCTTGGATACAGGACGCTGGGGCTACACCTTC.

The gene calls are TRBV27 and TRBJ1-2; maybe TRBD1 (6 bases). This CDR3 has 13 amino acids. CDR1 is MNHEY, CDR2 SMNVEV, per germline (reference sequence). The V gene lost 8 bases and the J gene lost 4 bases, with 14 bases spanning the gap. The CDR3 DNA reads as TGTGCCAGCGGCACGACAGGCTTCTATGGCTACACCTTC. Translating gives CASGTTGFYGYTF.

This chain connects TRBV5-1 to TRBJ2-5; 9 nucleotides agree with TRBD1. The CDR3 totals 14 residues. Germline V gives CDR1 SGHRS, CDR2 YFSETQ. J was trimmed by 6 bases and V by 2 bases; bases with no gene match: 5. The CDR3 spells CASSFGTGQKTQYF. In nucleotides, the CDR3 is TGCGCCAGCAGCTTCGGGACAGGGCAGAAGACCCAGTACTTC.

The chain couples TRBV30 to TRBJ2-1; perhaps D is TRBD1 or TRBD2 (5 bases each). This CDR3 contains 13 residues. Germline V gives CDR1 GTSNPN, CDR2 SVGIG (reference sequence). V gave up 3 bases and J gave up 2 bases, with 8 bases separating them. In nucleotides, the CDR3 is TGTGCCTGGAGCGAGGGACCCTACAATGAGCAGTTCTTC. Protein: CAWSEGPYNEQFF.

This clone was counted once. The V call is TRBV29-1, the J call TRBJ2-2; 7 positions agree with TRBD1. From germline, CDR1 is SQVTM and CDR2 ANQGSEA. J lost 3 bases, V lost 6 bases, and 10 bases had no gene match. This CDR3 is built from 15 residues. The CDR3 DNA reads TGCAGCGTGTACCTAGGGGGCGGCGACACCGGGGAGCTGTTTTTT. It codes for CSVYLGGGDTGELFF.

The CDR3 bases are TGTGCCAGCCATCGAAGGGGAGGACAGCCCCAGCATTTT. Its protein is CASHRRGGQPQHF. The V call is TRBV2, the J call TRBJ1-5; tentative D call: TRBD1 (5 bases). The V end was cut by 8 bases, the J end by 7 bases, with 15 bases between. Germline V gives CDR1 SNHLY, CDR2 FYNNEI. The CDR3 consists of 13 residues.

The gene calls are TRBV2 and TRBJ2-7; D ambiguous. Trimming removed 4 bases at V and 3 bases at J, with 13 bases between. The length of the CDR3 is 14 residues. Germline CDR1 and CDR2: SNHLY and FYNNEI. CDR3 amino acids: CASSVQLWGYEQYF. The CDR3 DNA reads as TGTGCCAGCAGTGTCCAGTTATGGGGCTACGAGCAGTACTTC. Drawing the rest from reference TRBV2 and TRBJ2-7, the complete variable domain is EPEVTQTPSHQVTQMGQEVILRCVPISNHLYFYWYRQILGQKVEFLVSFYNNEISEKSEIFDDQFSVERPDGSNFTLKIRSTKLEDSAMYFCASSVQLWGYEQYFGPGTRLTVT.